A single sample is the source of the 22 T cell receptor beta chains below, sequenced in a study of lung T cells in sarcoidosis with Löfgren's syndrome. One entry per CDR3 protein results from TCRdb running MiXCR on the reads. Seen here are roughly 19,000 distinct CDR3 sequences, roughly 20% observed once, and the top ten hold roughly 4%. The specimen sequenced was CD4+ T cells from PBMCs. The receptors were gathered from a human donor with sarcoidosis (Löfgren's syndrome or another form), or a control subject (not recorded which).

Remarks on this clonotype: The junction does not match germline at one end; this may be a read error. V usage is TRBV3-1 and J usage is TRBJ1-5; no reliable D call. This CDR3 region has 13 residues. Germline V CDR1 and CDR2: LGHDT, YNNKEL (reference sequence). CDR3 DNA sequence: TGTGCCAGCATCCAAGCGGGTAATCAGCCCCAGCATTTT. As protein: CASIQAGNQPQHF.

The chain is built from TRBV29-1 and TRBJ2-5; D is perhaps TRBD2 (5 bases). The ends were cut back, 5 bases at V and 3 bases at J, with 10 bases in the middle. Germline CDR1 and CDR2: SQVTM and ANQGSEA. The CDR3 extends over 12 amino acids. This CDR3 reads CSVRLNKETQYF. Written as DNA, the CDR3 is TGCAGCGTTAGACTAAATAAAGAGACCCAGTACTTC.

In this sample, this clonotype turned up many times. The gene calls are TRBV28 and TRBJ2-5; D is ambiguous. The V end lost 5 bases, the J end lost 2 bases, and 3 bases lay between the germline ends. The CDR3 has 11 residues. Germline-derived CDR1 and CDR2 are MDHEN and SYDVKM. Written as DNA, the CDR3 is TGTGCCAGCAGTGTTCAAGAGACCCAGTACTTC. It translates to CASSVQETQYF.

A word on this clonotype: This may arise from a read error, as a much more abundant clone is one base away. CDR3 coding DNA: TGTGCCATCAGTGGTTATACCACACACGGGAGTGAGCAGTTCTTC. This sequence encodes CAISGYTTHGSEQFF. V gene TRBV10-3 combines with J gene TRBJ2-1, with D possibly matching TRBD2 (6 bases). The CDR3 runs 15 residues. The germline gives CDR1 ENHRY, CDR2 SYGVKD. Trimming took 4 bases from V and 9 from J, leaving 19 bases between them.

Ten or more counts support this clonotype. The chain recombines TRBV12-3 or TRBV12-4 with TRBJ2-2; D uncertain. The CDR3 has 15 residues. V was cut by 3 bases and J by 0 bases, with 8 bases left in between. CDR3 sequence reads: CASSLWHPNTGELFF. The CDR3 bases are TGTGCCAGCAGTTTGTGGCATCCGAACACCGGGGAGCTGTTTTTT.

This clonotype was seen many times. V usage is TRBV4-3 and J usage is TRBJ2-3; no clear D gene. Germline V gene lookup returns CDR1 LGHNA and CDR2 YSLEER. This CDR3 spans 15 amino acids. V lost 0 bases, J lost 0 bases, and 7 bases lay in between. In nucleotides, the CDR3 is TGCGCCAGCAGCCAAGAGGCTGGTAGCACAGATACGCAGTATTTT. This codes for CASSQEAGSTDTQYF.

V usage is TRBV30 and J usage is TRBJ2-1, with TRBD1 identical over 10 bases. V shed 2 bases and J 5 bases; nucleotides not matched to a gene: 3. Germline CDR1 is GTSNPN and CDR2 is SVGIG (reference sequence). The CDR3 loop spans 14 amino acids. In DNA, the CDR3 is TGTGCCTGGAGTTCCGGGACAGGGGACAATGAGCAGTTCTTC. Its translation: CAWSSGTGDNEQFF.

This clonotype was seen only once. At one end, the junction sequence differs from germline, possibly due to a read error. This chain joins TRBV6-1 and TRBJ2-7; D is undetermined. Looked up from germline, CDR1 is MNHNS and CDR2 is SASEGT. The CDR3 has 16 amino acids. The CDR3 protein is CASSEITWKGPYEQYF. The CDR3 nucleotides read TGTGCCAGCAGTGAAATCACCTGGAAAGGGCCCTATGAGCAGTACTTC.

Comment on this clonotype: An end of the junction differs from the germline gene, which may be a read error. The chain is built from TRBV7-2 and TRBJ2-5; 10 bases align to TRBD2. The CDR3 covers 17 residues. Looked up from germline, CDR1 is SGHTA and CDR2 is FQGNSA. The CDR3 reads CASSLIPGTSVKGTRYF. CDR3 sequence (DNA): TGTGCCAGCAGCTTAATTCCCGGGACTAGCGTTAAAGGGACCCGGTACTTC.

This clonotype is medium-sized (0.01 to 0.1%) within its sample. This rearrangement joins TRBV7-2 to TRBJ2-1; 8 bases line up with TRBD2. With V trimmed by 4 bases and J by 7 bases, 9 bases remained unmatched. Germline CDR1 SGHTA, CDR2 FQGNSA. CDR3 size: 15 residues. CDR3 bases: TGTGCCAGCAGCTCCAGCGGGAGCCGGGGAAATGAGCAGTTCTTC. This encodes CASSSSGSRGNEQFF.

This clonotype was recorded at least ten times. The chain has TRBV4-2 and TRBJ2-3, with D possibly matching TRBD2 (5 bases). This CDR3 is 15 amino acids long. Germline-derived CDR1 and CDR2 are LGHNA and YNFKEQ. V was clipped by 0 bases and J by 2 bases, with 9 bases between them. The CDR3 loop is CASSQDERATDTQYF. Here the CDR3 DNA reads TGTGCCAGCAGCCAAGATGAGAGGGCCACAGATACGCAGTATTTT.

Within the sample, this clonotype is medium-sized (0.01 to 0.1%). The chain uses TRBV6-2 or TRBV6-3 and TRBJ1-1; no reliable D call. The CDR3 totals 16 residues. V lost 4 bases to trimming and J lost 0 bases, with 15 bases between them. The V gene's germline CDR1 is MNHEY and CDR2 SVGEGT. The CDR3 nucleotides read TGTGCCAGCAGTTCGAAACAGCGTTACATGAACACTGAAGCTTTCTTT. Protein sequence: CASSSKQRYMNTEAFF.

Details on this clonotype: A much larger clone is a single base away; this may be a read error. This chain connects TRBV18 to TRBJ2-7; 8 bases are shared with TRBD1. The CDR3 totals 16 residues. V lost 8 bases to trimming and J lost 5 bases; unmatched junction nucleotides: 17. Germline CDR1 is KGHSH and CDR2 is LQKENI. The chain's CDR3 is CASPPINRQGSHEQYF. CDR3 sequence (DNA): TGTGCCAGCCCCCCGATTAATCGACAGGGGTCCCACGAGCAGTACTTC.

This clonotype has a handful of counts. V gene TRBV18 combines with J gene TRBJ2-5; D perhaps matches TRBD2 (5 bases). Germline V gene lookup returns CDR1 KGHSH and CDR2 LQKENI. The CDR3 has 11 amino acids. The V end was cut by 3 bases, the J end by 9 bases, with 8 bases between. This CDR3 is CASSPEEAQYF. The CDR3 coding sequence is TGTGCCAGCTCACCGGAGGAGGCCCAGTACTTC.

This clonotype was counted many times. The chain recombines TRBV18 with TRBJ2-7; 10 bases map to TRBD1. The CDR3 is 19 residues long. The germline gives CDR1 KGHSH, CDR2 LQKENI. V shed 3 bases and J 1 base; nucleotides not matched to a gene: 15. The CDR3 nucleotides are TGTGCCAGCTCACCTAAATCGAAACCGGGACAGGGGACATCCTACGAGCAGTACTTC. Encoded protein: CASSPKSKPGQGTSYEQYF. The variable domain in full, with the rest retrieved from reference TRBV18 and TRBJ2-7, is NAGVMQNPRHLVRRRGQEARLRCSPMKGHSHVYWYRQLPEEGLKFMVYLQKENIIDESGMPKERFSAEFPKEGPSILRIQQVVRGDSAAYFCASSPKSKPGQGTSYEQYFGPGTRLTVT.

This clonotype was recorded many times. The chain is built from TRBV5-1 and TRBJ2-7; the D call may be TRBD1 or TRBD2 (5 bases each). The V gene lost 1 base and the J gene lost 4 bases, with 15 bases spanning the gap. Germline CDR1 and CDR2: SGHRS and YFSETQ. CDR3 length: 15 amino acids. CDR3 sequence (DNA): TGCGCCAGCAGCTTGATAATTGGGGACCCATACGAGCAGTACTTC. Residues: CASSLIIGDPYEQYF. Filled out from reference TRBV5-1 and TRBJ2-7, the complete variable domain reads KAGVTQTPRYLIKTRGQQVTLSCSPISGHRSVSWYQQTPGQGLQFLFEYFSETQRNKGNFPGRFSGRQFSNSRSEMNVSTLELGDSALYLCASSLIIGDPYEQYFGPGTRLTVT.

A note on this clonotype: A read error may be the cause here, since a much bigger clone is one base away. The chain's CDR3 is CASREGGLENIQYF. CDR3 in DNA: TGTGCCAGCAGGGAAGGGGGCTTGGAAAACATTCAGTACTTC. This chain uses TRBV6-1 with TRBJ2-4; 7 bases line up with TRBD1. This CDR3 comprises 14 residues. The germline CDR1 and CDR2 sequences are MNHNS and SASEGT.

This clonotype rates as medium-sized. The rearrangement links TRBV6-1 to TRBJ1-1, with D hard to call. CDR1 MNHNS and CDR2 SASEGT come from the germline V gene. This CDR3 has 12 amino acids. Trimming pared 6 bases from V and 1 base from J, leaving 6 bases between. CDR3 bases: TGTGCCAGCAGCCACGGGAACACTGAAGCTTTCTTT. It translates to CASSHGNTEAFF.

This clonotype was observed a handful of times. This sequence joins TRBV12-3 or TRBV12-4 and TRBJ1-2; maybe TRBD1 (5 bases). The CDR3 sequence is 12 residues long. V gave up 10 bases and J gave up 2 bases, with 11 bases separating them. This CDR3 reads CATSGRNYGYTF. The CDR3 DNA reads TGTGCCACCTCGGGACGGAACTATGGCTACACCTTC.

The chain carries TRBV28 and TRBJ1-5; D gene ambiguous. The CDR3 covers 13 residues. The ends were cut back, 7 bases at V and 5 bases at J, with 12 bases in the middle. Per germline, CDR1 MDHEN and CDR2 SYDVKM. CDR3 bases: TGTGCCAGCAAAATAGACCGGGATCAGCCCCAGCATTTT. Its translation: CASKIDRDQPQHF. The full variable domain, with the rest looked up from reference TRBV28 and TRBJ1-5, is DVKVTQSSRYLVKRTGEKVFLECVQDMDHENMFWYRQDPGLGLRLIYFSYDVKMKEKGDIPEGYSVSREKKERFSLILESASTNQTSMYLCASKIDRDQPQHFGDGTRLSIL.

This clonotype was seen ten or more times. The V call is TRBV15, the J call TRBJ2-6; D is unclear. Germline values: CDR1 LNHNV, CDR2 YYDKDF (reference sequence). The CDR3 spans 15 residues. V lost 4 bases, J lost 0 bases, and 7 bases lay in between. The CDR3 sequence is CATSIESSGANVLTF. The DNA of the CDR3 is TGTGCCACCAGCATTGAGAGCTCTGGGGCCAACGTCCTGACTTTC.

On this clonotype itself: The junction and the germline gene differ at one end; a read error may be behind it. The CDR3 loop reads CASSANDKDSQYF. The CDR3 nucleotides read TGTGCCAGCAGTGCAAACGACAAGGATTCGCAGTACTTT. The chain links TRBV28 to TRBJ2-3; D gene uncertain. The CDR3 is 13 amino acids. Germline CDR1 and CDR2: MDHEN and SYDVKM.